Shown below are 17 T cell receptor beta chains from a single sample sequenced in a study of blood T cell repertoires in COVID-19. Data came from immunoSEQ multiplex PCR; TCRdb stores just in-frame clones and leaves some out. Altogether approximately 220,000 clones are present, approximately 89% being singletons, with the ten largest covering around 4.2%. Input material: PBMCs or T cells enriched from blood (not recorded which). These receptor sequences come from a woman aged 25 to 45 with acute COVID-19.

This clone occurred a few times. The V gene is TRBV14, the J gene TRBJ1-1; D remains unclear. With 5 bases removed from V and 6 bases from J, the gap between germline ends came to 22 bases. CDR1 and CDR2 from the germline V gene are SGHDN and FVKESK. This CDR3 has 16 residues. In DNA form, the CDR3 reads TGTGCCAGCAGCGAGGCGGGCCGAACCCCCCGCCCTGAAGCTTTCTTT. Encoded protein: CASSEAGRTPRPEAFF.

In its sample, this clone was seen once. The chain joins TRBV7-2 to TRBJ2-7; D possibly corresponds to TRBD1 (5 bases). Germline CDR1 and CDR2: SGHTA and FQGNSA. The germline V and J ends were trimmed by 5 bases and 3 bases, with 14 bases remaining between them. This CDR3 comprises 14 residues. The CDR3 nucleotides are TGTGCCAGCAGCGTACAGGCACCAGACTACGAGCAGTACTTC. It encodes CASSVQAPDYEQYF.

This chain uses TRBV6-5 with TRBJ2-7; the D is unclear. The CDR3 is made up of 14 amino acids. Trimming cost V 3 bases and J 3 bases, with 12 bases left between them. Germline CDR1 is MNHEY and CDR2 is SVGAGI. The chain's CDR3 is CASSYAQEHYEQYF. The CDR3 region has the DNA TGTGCCAGCAGTTATGCCCAGGAACACTACGAGCAGTACTTC.

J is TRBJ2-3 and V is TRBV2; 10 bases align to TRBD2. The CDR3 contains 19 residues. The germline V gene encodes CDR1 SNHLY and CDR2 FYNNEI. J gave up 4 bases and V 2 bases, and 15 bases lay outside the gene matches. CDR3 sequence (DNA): TGTGCCAGCAGTGAAAATCCGTTTAGAGCGGGGGGGCCTGCAGATACGCAGTATTTT. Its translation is CASSENPFRAGGPADTQYF.

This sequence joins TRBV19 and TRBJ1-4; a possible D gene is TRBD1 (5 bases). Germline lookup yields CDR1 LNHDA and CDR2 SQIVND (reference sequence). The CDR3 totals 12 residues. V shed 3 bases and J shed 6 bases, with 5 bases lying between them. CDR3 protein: CASSIRDEKLFF. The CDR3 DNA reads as TGTGCCAGTAGTATCAGGGATGAAAAACTGTTTTTT.

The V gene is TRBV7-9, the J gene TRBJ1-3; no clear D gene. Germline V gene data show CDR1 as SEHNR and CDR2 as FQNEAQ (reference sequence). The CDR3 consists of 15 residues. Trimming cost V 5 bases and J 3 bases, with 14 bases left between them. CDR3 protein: CASSLPPVDGNTIYF. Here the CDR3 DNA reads TGTGCCAGCAGCCTCCCCCCCGTAGATGGAAACACCATATATTTT. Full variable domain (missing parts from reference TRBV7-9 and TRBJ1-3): DTGVSQNPRHKITKRGQNVTFRCDPISEHNRLYWYRQTLGQGPEFLTYFQNEAQLEKSRLLSDRFSAERPKGSFSTLEIQRTEQGDSAMYLCASSLPPVDGNTIYFGEGSWLTVV.

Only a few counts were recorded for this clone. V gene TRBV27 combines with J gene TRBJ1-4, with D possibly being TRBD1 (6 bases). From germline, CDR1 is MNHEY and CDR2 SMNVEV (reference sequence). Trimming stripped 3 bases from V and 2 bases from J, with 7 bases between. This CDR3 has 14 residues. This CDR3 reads CASSFTGTNEKLFF. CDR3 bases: TGTGCCAGCAGTTTCACAGGGACTAATGAAAAACTGTTTTTT.

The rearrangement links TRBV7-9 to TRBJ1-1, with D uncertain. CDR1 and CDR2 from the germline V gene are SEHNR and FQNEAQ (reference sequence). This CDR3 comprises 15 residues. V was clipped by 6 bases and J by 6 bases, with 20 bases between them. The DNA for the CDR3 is TGTGCCAGCAGTTCCCTCCTCCCGCGGTTGGCTGAAGCTTTCTTT. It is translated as CASSSLLPRLAEAFF. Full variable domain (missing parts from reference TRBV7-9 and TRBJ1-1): DTGVSQNPRHKITKRGQNVTFRCDPISEHNRLYWYRQTLGQGPEFLTYFQNEAQLEKSRLLSDRFSAERPKGSFSTLEIQRTEQGDSAMYLCASSSLLPRLAEAFFGQGTRLTVV.

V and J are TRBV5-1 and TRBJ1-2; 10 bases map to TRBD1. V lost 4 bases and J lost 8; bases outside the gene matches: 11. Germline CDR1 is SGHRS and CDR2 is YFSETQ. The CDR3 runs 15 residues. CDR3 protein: CASSINAGQGDGYTF. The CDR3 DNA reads TGCGCCAGCAGCATCAACGCCGGACAGGGGGACGGCTACACCTTC. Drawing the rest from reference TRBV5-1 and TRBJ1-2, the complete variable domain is KAGVTQTPRYLIKTRGQQVTLSCSPISGHRSVSWYQQTPGQGLQFLFEYFSETQRNKGNFPGRFSGRQFSNSRSEMNVSTLELGDSALYLCASSINAGQGDGYTFGSGTRLTVV.

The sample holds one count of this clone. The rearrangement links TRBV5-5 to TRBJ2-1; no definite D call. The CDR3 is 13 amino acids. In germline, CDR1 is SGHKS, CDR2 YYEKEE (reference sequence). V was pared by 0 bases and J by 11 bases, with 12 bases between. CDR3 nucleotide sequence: TGTGCCAGCAGCTTGGTGGGCACAGTGAAGCAGTTCTTC. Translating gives CASSLVGTVKQFF.

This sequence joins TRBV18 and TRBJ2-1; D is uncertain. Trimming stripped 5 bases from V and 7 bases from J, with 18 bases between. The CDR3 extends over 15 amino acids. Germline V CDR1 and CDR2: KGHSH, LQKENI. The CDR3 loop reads CASSVSKAGLNEQFF. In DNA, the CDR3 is TGTGCCAGCTCAGTATCAAAGGCAGGTCTGAATGAGCAGTTCTTC. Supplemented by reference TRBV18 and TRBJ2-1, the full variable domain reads NAGVMQNPRHLVRRRGQEARLRCSPMKGHSHVYWYRQLPEEGLKFMVYLQKENIIDESGMPKERFSAEFPKEGPSILRIQQVVRGDSAAYFCASSVSKAGLNEQFFGPGTRLTVL.

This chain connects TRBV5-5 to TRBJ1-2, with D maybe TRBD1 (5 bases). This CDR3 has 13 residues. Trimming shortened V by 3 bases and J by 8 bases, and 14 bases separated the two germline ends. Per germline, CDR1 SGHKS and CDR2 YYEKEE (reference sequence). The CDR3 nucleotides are TGTGCCAGCAGCTCGGACATCAGTCGGGGCTACACCTTC. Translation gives CASSSDISRGYTF.

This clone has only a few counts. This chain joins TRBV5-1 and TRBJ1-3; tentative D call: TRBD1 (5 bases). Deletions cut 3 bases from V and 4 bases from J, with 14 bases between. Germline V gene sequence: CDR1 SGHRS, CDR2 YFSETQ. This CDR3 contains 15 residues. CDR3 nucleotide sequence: TGCGCCAGCAGCTCCAAATCAGGGTCAGGAAACACCATATATTTT. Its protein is CASSSKSGSGNTIYF.

Here the CDR3 reads CASSQEGPGGAGTGRYEQYF. Written as DNA, the CDR3 is TGTGCCAGCAGCCAAGAAGGCCCTGGAGGGGCGGGGACAGGGAGGTACGAGCAGTACTTC. V and J are TRBV3-1 (or the pseudogene TRBV3-2) and TRBJ2-7, with 9 nucleotides matching TRBD1. Germline CDR1 reads LGHDT; CDR2 reads YNNKEL (reference sequence). This CDR3 region has 20 residues. The ends lost 0 bases at V and 4 bases at J; junction bases unmatched: 19.

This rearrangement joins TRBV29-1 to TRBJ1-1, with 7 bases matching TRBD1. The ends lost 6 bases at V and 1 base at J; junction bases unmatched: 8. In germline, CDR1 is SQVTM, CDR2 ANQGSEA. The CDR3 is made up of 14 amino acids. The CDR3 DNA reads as TGCAGCGTGGTAATGACAGGGCAGAACACTGAAGCTTTCTTT. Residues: CSVVMTGQNTEAFF.

This CDR3 is CASSPKGQRNTGELFF. DNA of the CDR3: TGTGCCAGCAGCCCCAAAGGACAGAGGAACACCGGGGAGCTGTTTTTT. This sequence joins TRBV11-2 and TRBJ2-2, with D possibly TRBD1 on 6 matching bases. The CDR3 contains 16 residues. Germline V gives CDR1 SGHAT, CDR2 FQNNGV. V lost 5 bases, J lost 1 base, and 14 bases lay in between.

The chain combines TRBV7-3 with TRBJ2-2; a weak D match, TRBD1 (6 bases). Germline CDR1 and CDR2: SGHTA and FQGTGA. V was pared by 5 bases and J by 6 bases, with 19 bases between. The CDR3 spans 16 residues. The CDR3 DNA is TGTGCCAGCAGCCAACAGGGAGCGGACACTCCCGGGGAGCTGTTTTTT. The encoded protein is CASSQQGADTPGELFF. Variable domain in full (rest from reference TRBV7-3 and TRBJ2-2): GAGVSQTPSNKVTEKGKYVELRCDPISGHTALYWYRQSLGQGPEFLIYFQGTGAADDSGLPNDRFFAVRPEGSVSTLKIQRTERGDSAVYLCASSQQGADTPGELFFGEGSRLTVL.